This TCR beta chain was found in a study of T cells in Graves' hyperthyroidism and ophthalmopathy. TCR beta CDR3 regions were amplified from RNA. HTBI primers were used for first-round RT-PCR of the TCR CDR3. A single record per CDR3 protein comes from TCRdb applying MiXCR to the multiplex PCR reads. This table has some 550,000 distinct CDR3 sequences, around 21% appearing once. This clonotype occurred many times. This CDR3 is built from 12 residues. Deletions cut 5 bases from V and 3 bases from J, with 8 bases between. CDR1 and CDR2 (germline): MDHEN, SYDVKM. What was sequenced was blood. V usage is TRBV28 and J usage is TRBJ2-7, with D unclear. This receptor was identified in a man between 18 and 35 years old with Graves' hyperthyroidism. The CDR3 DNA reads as TGTGCCAGCAGTCCACACTACTACGAGCAGTACTTC. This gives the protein CASSPHYYEQYF.